This paragraph covers one T cell receptor beta chain sequence. The CDR3 spans 14 residues. Germline V gene lookup returns CDR1 SGHNT and CDR2 YYREEE (reference sequence). Trimming at V came to 5 bases and at J to 5 bases, leaving 9 bases not matched to a gene. This sample is drawn from a study of blood T cell repertoires in COVID-19. Background on the study: COVID-19 samples from acute and convalescent phases originated in the United States, Italy and Spain. Sources were T cells, B-cell-depleted T cells, or PBMCs; the material itself was cDNA or gDNA.

Some clones are missing from TCRdb's copy, which holds only in-frame ones; the method was immunoSEQ multiplex PCR. The table shows about 120,000 clones, with about 83% occurring only once. The sample taken for sequencing was peripheral blood. The chain joins TRBV5-4 to TRBJ1-1, with 7 bases that match TRBD1. This TCR was recovered from a woman aged 45-60 years with acute or convalescent COVID-19. Here the CDR3 DNA reads TGTGCCAGCAGGCGTGGACAGGATGGGACTGAAGCTTTCTTT. It yields the protein CASRRGQDGTEAFF.